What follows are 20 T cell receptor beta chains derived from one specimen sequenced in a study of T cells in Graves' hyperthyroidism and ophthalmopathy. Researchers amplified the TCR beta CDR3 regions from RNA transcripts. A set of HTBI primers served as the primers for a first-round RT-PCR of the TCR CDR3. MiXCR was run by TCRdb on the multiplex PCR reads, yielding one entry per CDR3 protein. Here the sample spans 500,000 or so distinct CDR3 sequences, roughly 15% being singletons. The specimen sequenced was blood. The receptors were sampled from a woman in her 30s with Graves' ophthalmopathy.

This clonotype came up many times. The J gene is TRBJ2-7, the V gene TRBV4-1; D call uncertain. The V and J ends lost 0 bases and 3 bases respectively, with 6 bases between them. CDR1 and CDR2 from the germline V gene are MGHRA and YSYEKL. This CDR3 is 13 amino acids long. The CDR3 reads CASSQDLLYEQYF. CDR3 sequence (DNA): TGCGCCAGCAGCCAAGACCTGCTCTACGAGCAGTACTTC.

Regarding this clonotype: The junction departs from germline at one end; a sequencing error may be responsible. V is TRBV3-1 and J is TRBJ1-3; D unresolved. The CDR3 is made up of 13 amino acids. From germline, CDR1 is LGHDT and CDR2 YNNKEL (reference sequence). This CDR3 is CANSQAIGNTIYF. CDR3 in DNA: TGTGCCAACAGCCAAGCTATTGGAAACACCATATATTTT.

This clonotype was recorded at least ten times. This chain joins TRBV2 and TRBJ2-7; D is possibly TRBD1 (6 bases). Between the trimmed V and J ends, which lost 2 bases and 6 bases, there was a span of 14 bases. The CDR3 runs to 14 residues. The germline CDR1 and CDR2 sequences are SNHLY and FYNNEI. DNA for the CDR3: TGTGCCAGCAGTGAACAGGGGCCCCCGGGCGAGCAGTACTTC. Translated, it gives CASSEQGPPGEQYF.

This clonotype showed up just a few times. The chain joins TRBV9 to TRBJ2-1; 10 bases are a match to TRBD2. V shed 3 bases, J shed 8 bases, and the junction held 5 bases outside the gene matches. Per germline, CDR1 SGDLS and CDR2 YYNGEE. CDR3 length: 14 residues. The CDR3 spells CASSEREGRDEQFF. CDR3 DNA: TGTGCCAGCAGCGAGCGGGAGGGCCGAGATGAGCAGTTCTTC.

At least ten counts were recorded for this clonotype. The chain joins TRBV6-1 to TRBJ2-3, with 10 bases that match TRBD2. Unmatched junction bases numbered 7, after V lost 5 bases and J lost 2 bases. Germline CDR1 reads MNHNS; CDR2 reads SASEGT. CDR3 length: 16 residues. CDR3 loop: CASSSRLAGATDTQYF. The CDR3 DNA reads TGTGCCAGCAGTAGCCGTCTAGCGGGAGCCACAGATACGCAGTATTTT.

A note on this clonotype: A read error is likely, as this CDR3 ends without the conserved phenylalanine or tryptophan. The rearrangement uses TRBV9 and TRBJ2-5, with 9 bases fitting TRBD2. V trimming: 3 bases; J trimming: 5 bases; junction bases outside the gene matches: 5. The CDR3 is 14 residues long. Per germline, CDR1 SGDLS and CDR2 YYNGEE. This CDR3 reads CASSASGRLETQYS. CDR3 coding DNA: TGTGCCAGCAGCGCCAGCGGGAGGTTGGAGACCCAGTACTCC.

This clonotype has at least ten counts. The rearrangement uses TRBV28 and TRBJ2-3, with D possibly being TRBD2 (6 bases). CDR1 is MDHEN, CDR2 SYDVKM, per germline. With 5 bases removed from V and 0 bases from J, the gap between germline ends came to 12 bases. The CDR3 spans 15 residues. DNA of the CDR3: TGTGCCAGCAGTCTCGGAGGGCAGAGCACAGATACGCAGTATTTT. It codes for CASSLGGQSTDTQYF.

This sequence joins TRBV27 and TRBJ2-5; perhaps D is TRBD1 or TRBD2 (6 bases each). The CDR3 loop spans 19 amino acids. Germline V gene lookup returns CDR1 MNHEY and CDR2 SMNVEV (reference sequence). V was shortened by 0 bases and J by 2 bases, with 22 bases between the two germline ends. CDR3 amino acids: CASSLSGGETGGFQETQYF. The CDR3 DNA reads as TGTGCCAGCAGTTTATCGGGAGGCGAGACAGGAGGATTTCAAGAGACCCAGTACTTC.

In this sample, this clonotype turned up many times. The CDR3 nucleotides are TGTGCCAGCAGCGTAGTTGGGGATCTGAACACTGAAGCTTTCTTT. Its protein product is CASSVVGDLNTEAFF. V is TRBV9 and J is TRBJ1-1; D is undetermined. The germline V gene has CDR1 SGDLS and CDR2 YYNGEE. The CDR3 has 15 residues. The V end lost 0 bases, the J end lost 0 bases, and 9 bases lay between the germline ends.

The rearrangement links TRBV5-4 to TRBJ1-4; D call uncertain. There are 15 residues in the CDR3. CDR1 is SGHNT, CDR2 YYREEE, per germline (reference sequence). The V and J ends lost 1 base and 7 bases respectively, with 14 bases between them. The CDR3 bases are TGTGCCAGCAGCTTGCGTACCCCCTCTGGTGAAAAACTGTTTTTT. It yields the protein CASSLRTPSGEKLFF.

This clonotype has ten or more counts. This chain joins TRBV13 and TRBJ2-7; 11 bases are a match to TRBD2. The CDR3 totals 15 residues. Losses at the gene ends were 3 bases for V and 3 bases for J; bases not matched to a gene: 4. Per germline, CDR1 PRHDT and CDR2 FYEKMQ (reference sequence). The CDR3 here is CASSLGLADLYEQYF. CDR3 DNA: TGTGCCAGCAGCTTGGGACTAGCGGACCTCTACGAGCAGTACTTC.

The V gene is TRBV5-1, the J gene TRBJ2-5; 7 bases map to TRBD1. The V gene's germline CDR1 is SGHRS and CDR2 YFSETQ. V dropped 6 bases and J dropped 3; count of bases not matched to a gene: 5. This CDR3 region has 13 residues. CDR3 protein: CASNRDRKETQYF. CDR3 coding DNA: TGCGCCAGCAACCGGGACAGAAAAGAGACCCAGTACTTC.

CDR3 protein: CASSWGGLAGANEQFF. In nucleotides, the CDR3 is TGTGCCAGCAGCTGGGGGGGGCTAGCGGGAGCCAATGAGCAGTTCTTC. The gene calls are TRBV11-2 and TRBJ2-1; 10 positions agree with TRBD2. Germline V gene data show CDR1 as SGHAT and CDR2 as FQNNGV. V shed 4 bases, J shed 6 bases, and the junction held 9 bases outside the gene matches. The CDR3 is made up of 16 amino acids.

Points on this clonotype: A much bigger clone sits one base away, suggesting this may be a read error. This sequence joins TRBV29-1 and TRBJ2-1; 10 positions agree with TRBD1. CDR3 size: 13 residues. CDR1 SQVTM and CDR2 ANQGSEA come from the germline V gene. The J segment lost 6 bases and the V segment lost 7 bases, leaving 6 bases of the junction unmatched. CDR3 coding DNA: TGCAGCGGTAGACAGGGGGCAGGCAATGAGCAGTTCTTC. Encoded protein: CSGRQGAGNEQFF.

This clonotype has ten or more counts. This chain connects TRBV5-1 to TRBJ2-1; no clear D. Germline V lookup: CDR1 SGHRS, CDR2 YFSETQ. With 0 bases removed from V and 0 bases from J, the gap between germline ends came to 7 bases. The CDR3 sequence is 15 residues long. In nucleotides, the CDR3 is TGCGCCAGCAGCTTGGAGGTGAGCTCCTACAATGAGCAGTTCTTC. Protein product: CASSLEVSSYNEQFF.

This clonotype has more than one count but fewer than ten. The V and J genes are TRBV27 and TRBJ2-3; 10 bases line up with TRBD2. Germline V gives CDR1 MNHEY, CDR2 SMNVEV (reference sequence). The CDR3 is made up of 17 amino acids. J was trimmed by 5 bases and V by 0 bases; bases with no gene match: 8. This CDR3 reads CASSLSPLAGTGDTQYF. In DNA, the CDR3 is TGTGCCAGCAGTTTATCCCCACTAGCGGGAACGGGAGATACGCAGTATTTT.

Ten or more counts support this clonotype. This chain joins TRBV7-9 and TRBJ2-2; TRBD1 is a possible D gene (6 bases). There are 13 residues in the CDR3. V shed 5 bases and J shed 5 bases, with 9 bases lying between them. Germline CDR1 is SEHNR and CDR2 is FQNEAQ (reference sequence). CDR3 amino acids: CASSQTGTGELFF. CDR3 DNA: TGTGCCAGCAGCCAGACAGGAACCGGGGAGCTGTTTTTT.

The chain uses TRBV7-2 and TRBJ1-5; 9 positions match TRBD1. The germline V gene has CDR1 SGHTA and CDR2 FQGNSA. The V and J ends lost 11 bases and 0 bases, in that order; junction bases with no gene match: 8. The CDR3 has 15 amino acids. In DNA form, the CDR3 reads TGTGCCGGGGAACAGGGGGCCTATAGCAATCAGCCCCAGCATTTT. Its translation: CAGEQGAYSNQPQHF.

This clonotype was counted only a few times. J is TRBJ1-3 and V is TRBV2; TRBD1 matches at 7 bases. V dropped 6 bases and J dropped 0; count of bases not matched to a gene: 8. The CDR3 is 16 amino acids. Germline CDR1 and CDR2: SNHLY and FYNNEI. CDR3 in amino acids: CASRAGTVDSGNTIYF. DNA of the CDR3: TGTGCCAGCAGGGCCGGGACAGTCGACTCTGGAAACACCATATATTTT.

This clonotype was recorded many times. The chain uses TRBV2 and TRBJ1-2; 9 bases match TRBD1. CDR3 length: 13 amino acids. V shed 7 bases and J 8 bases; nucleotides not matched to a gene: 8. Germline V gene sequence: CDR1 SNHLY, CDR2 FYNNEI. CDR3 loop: CASILDRGEGYTF. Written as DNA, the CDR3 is TGTGCCAGCATCCTGGACAGGGGCGAGGGCTACACCTTC.